These 31 T cell receptor beta chains originate from one sample sequenced in a study of T cell changes during pregnancy in multiple sclerosis. Clones were read by immunoSEQ multiplex PCR, and TCRdb kept only the in-frame ones, dropping some. The data show some 28,000 clones, approximately 91% seen once. This specimen consisted of CD8+ T cells from peripheral blood mononuclear cells, obtained before pregnancy. These receptors came from a female donor with multiple sclerosis, enrolled in a pregnancy study.

The rearrangement joins TRBV29-1 to TRBJ1-1, with 9 bases matching TRBD1. This CDR3 is built from 13 residues. V was pared by 3 bases and J by 8 bases, with 7 bases of the junction left unmatched. CDR1 and CDR2 (germline): SQVTM, ANQGSEA. CDR3 amino acids: CSVDTGQGSEAFF. The DNA for the CDR3 is TGCAGCGTTGACACAGGACAGGGGTCGGAAGCTTTCTTT.

The J gene is TRBJ2-7, the V gene TRBV4-1; D is undetermined. CDR1 and CDR2 from the germline V gene are MGHRA and YSYEKL. CDR3 size: 15 residues. V shed 1 base and J shed 3 bases, with 13 bases lying between them. CDR3 residues: CASSQGDAVGYEQYF. CDR3 in DNA: TGCGCCAGCAGCCAAGGCGATGCGGTGGGCTACGAGCAGTACTTC.

The chain links TRBV9 to TRBJ2-5; 8 bases line up with TRBD1. The CDR3 is 15 amino acids. Germline-derived CDR1 and CDR2 are SGDLS and YYNGEE. The V and J ends lost 3 bases and 5 bases, in that order; junction bases with no gene match: 9. As DNA, the CDR3 is TGTGCCAGCAGCGCCTACTCGACAGGGGCGGAGACCCAGTACTTC. It specifies CASSAYSTGAETQYF.

There are a few counts of this clone. The chain couples TRBV6-5 to TRBJ1-6; perhaps TRBD1 as D (5 bases). Trimming removed 5 bases from V and 5 bases from J, with 7 bases in between. This CDR3 spans 13 amino acids. Germline V lookup: CDR1 MNHEY, CDR2 SVGAGI. The CDR3 region has the DNA TGTGCCAGCAGTGAACAGGATAATTCACCCCTCCACTTT. Translated: CASSEQDNSPLHF.

The DNA for the CDR3 is TGTGCCAGCAGTGAGACTGGGTGGTTGTACCAAGAGACCCAGTACTTC. It codes for CASSETGWLYQETQYF. The chain couples TRBV2 to TRBJ2-5; D remains ambiguous. Trimming took off 3 bases at V and 0 bases at J, with 14 bases between the two ends. The CDR3 is made up of 16 amino acids. Looked up from germline, CDR1 is SNHLY and CDR2 is FYNNEI.

J is TRBJ1-6 and V is TRBV5-6; D perhaps matches TRBD1 (5 bases). The CDR3 is 13 residues long. From germline, CDR1 is SGHDT and CDR2 YYEEEE. Trimming stripped 3 bases from V and 8 bases from J, with 9 bases between. The DNA of the CDR3 is TGTGCCAGCAGCTCCGGGGGGTATTCACCCCTCCACTTT. Its protein product is CASSSGGYSPLHF.

The genes are TRBV25-1 and TRBJ2-7; 8 bases are a match to TRBD1. The CDR3 covers 17 residues. From germline, CDR1 is MGHDK and CDR2 SYGVNS. Germline trimming cut 2 bases from V and 3 bases from J; bases unmatched to any gene: 12. The CDR3 sequence: CASSEGAFGQGDYEQYF. In nucleotides, the CDR3 is TGTGCCAGCAGTGAAGGCGCTTTCGGACAGGGAGACTACGAGCAGTACTTC.

The V and J genes are TRBV7-8 and TRBJ1-1; 12 positions agree with TRBD1. CDR3 size: 15 residues. Germline CDR1 reads SGHVS; CDR2 reads FQNEAQ. V was clipped by 5 bases and J by 3 bases; unmatched bases: 4. The CDR3 bases are TGTGCCAGCAGCCCGGGACAGGGGGCCGACACTGAAGCTTTCTTT. Residues: CASSPGQGADTEAFF.

The rearrangement links TRBV5-4 to TRBJ2-1, with TRBD2 matching over 10 bases. Germline V gene lookup returns CDR1 SGHNT and CDR2 YYREEE (reference sequence). The CDR3 has 15 residues. Losses at the gene ends were 1 base for V and 6 bases for J; bases not matched to a gene: 4. The CDR3 spells CASSLPAGGINEQFF. CDR3 DNA sequence: TGTGCCAGCAGCTTGCCAGCGGGGGGGATCAATGAGCAGTTCTTC.

V usage is TRBV27 and J usage is TRBJ2-1; 7 nucleotides line up with TRBD2. V was pared by 8 bases and J by 2 bases, with 9 bases of the junction left unmatched. Germline CDR1 reads MNHEY; CDR2 reads SMNVEV (reference sequence). CDR3 length equals 15 residues. The CDR3 DNA reads TGTGCCAGCGGGCCGTGGGGGGGAACCTACAATGAGCAGTTCTTC. This encodes CASGPWGGTYNEQFF.

The chain uses TRBV2 and TRBJ1-2; 8 bases agree with TRBD1. V shed 6 bases and J 4 bases; nucleotides not matched to a gene: 10. The CDR3 runs to 15 residues. Germline V CDR1 and CDR2: SNHLY, FYNNEI. CDR3 bases: TGTGCCAGCAGCCCGCCGGGACAGGTTATCTATGGCTACACCTTC. Translating it yields CASSPPGQVIYGYTF.

This clone has a single count. Written as DNA, the CDR3 is TGCGCCAGCACCATAAGAGGGGGGGACTATGGCTACACCTTC. It is translated as CASTIRGGDYGYTF. This sequence joins TRBV4-1 and TRBJ1-2; D may be TRBD1 (6 bases). CDR1 and CDR2 (germline): MGHRA, YSYEKL. V shed 7 bases and J shed 3 bases, with 15 bases lying between them. The CDR3 is made up of 14 amino acids.

V gene TRBV4-3 combines with J gene TRBJ1-2, with TRBD1 as a possible D gene (5 bases). This CDR3 has 15 residues. CDR1 is LGHNA, CDR2 YSLEER, per germline. V was clipped by 1 base and J by 5 bases, with 14 bases between them. CDR3 in amino acids: CASSQVWQGEYGYTF. The CDR3 DNA reads TGCGCCAGCAGCCAAGTTTGGCAGGGTGAATATGGCTACACCTTC.

This clone was picked up a small number of times. The chain recombines TRBV28 with TRBJ1-5; unclear D gene. Germline CDR1 reads MDHEN; CDR2 reads SYDVKM. V was shortened by 3 bases and J by 11 bases, with 14 bases between the two germline ends. The CDR3 is made up of 13 amino acids. CDR3 residues: CASSLVVSASQHF. The CDR3 DNA is TGTGCCAGCAGTTTGGTGGTCAGCGCCTCCCAGCATTTT.

The chain carries TRBV7-8 and TRBJ2-1; D is unresolved. Between the trimmed V and J ends, which lost 5 bases and 10 bases, there was a span of 12 bases. Looked up from germline, CDR1 is SGHVS and CDR2 is FQNEAQ. The CDR3 has 12 residues. The CDR3 DNA reads TGTGCCAGCAGCCCAATGAGCCCCGAGCAGTTCTTC. Translated: CASSPMSPEQFF.

The rearrangement uses TRBV4-3 and TRBJ2-7; a possible D gene is TRBD1 (5 bases). Looked up from germline, CDR1 is LGHNA and CDR2 is YSLEER. V lost 2 bases and J lost 3, with 14 bases in between. The CDR3 spans 15 residues. The CDR3 nucleotides read TGCGCCAGCAGCCAAAGGCATCAGGGCTTCTACGAGCAGTACTTC. Protein product: CASSQRHQGFYEQYF.

This clone was seen just once. This chain joins TRBV27 and TRBJ1-1, with 7 bases identical to TRBD1. Germline lookup yields CDR1 MNHEY and CDR2 SMNVEV (reference sequence). J lost 6 bases, V lost 3 bases, and 7 bases had no gene match. The CDR3 spans 14 residues. CDR3 region: CASSLRQGSSEAFF. The CDR3 DNA sequence: TGTGCCAGCAGTTTGAGACAGGGCAGCTCTGAAGCTTTCTTT.

The V gene is TRBV27, the J gene TRBJ1-6; D is uncertain. V lost 1 base and J 9 bases, leaving 10 bases between the germline ends. Per germline, CDR1 MNHEY and CDR2 SMNVEV (reference sequence). The CDR3 extends over 14 amino acids. CDR3 residues: CASSLFHLSSPLHF. Here the CDR3 DNA reads TGTGCCAGCAGTTTATTTCATCTTAGTTCACCCCTCCACTTT.

The chain links TRBV11-2 to TRBJ1-6, with D perhaps matching TRBD1 (6 bases). The CDR3 length is 18 residues. Germline loops: CDR1 SGHAT, CDR2 FQNNGV. V was pared by 0 bases and J by 0 bases, with 12 bases between. The CDR3 coding sequence is TGTGCCAGCAGCTTAGATCGGACAGAGGGCTCCTATAATTCACCCCTCCACTTT. As protein: CASSLDRTEGSYNSPLHF.

This clone turned up a few times. The rearrangement uses TRBV30 and TRBJ2-4; 7 bases agree with TRBD1. This CDR3 is 16 amino acids long. The germline CDR1 and CDR2 sequences are GTSNPN and SVGIG (reference sequence). V gave up 0 bases and J gave up 5 bases; unmatched junction bases: 10. CDR3 DNA sequence: TGTGCCTGGAGTGTAGTGGGCAGGGGGTTCGAAAACATTCAGTACTTC. This encodes CAWSVVGRGFENIQYF.

Here the CDR3 DNA reads TGTGCCTGGAGTAGCGGGGCGTGGGGGGGCAATGAGCAGTTCTTC. Protein: CAWSSGAWGGNEQFF. The chain employs TRBV30 and TRBJ2-1; 7 nucleotides align to TRBD2. V lost 2 bases, J lost 6 bases, and 10 bases stayed unmatched. The CDR3 runs 15 residues. Germline lookup yields CDR1 GTSNPN and CDR2 SVGIG (reference sequence).

The chain carries TRBV6-6 and TRBJ1-6; weak D call: TRBD1 (6 bases). This CDR3 is 13 amino acids long. Trimming removed 5 bases at V and 8 bases at J, with 10 bases between. Germline-derived CDR1 and CDR2 are MNHNY and SVGAGI (reference sequence). CDR3 coding DNA: TGTGCCAGCAGTCCGTGGACAGATTCACCCCTCCACTTT. Translated: CASSPWTDSPLHF.

The V call is TRBV11-1, the J call TRBJ2-7; 7 bases match TRBD1. Germline CDR1 reads SGHAT; CDR2 reads FQDESV (reference sequence). This CDR3 has 12 amino acids. V was clipped by 5 bases and J by 3 bases; unmatched bases: 1. CDR3 DNA sequence: TGTGCCAGCAGCCGGGACAGCTACGAGCAGTACTTC. This translates into CASSRDSYEQYF. Full variable domain (remainder filled in from reference TRBV11-1 and TRBJ2-7): EAEVAQSPRYKITEKSQAVAFWCDPISGHATLYWYRQILGQGPELLVQFQDESVVDDSQLPKDRFSAERLKGVDSTLKIQPAELGDSAMYLCASSRDSYEQYFGPGTRLTVT.

This chain connects TRBV6-1 to TRBJ2-1; 9 bases fit TRBD2. The CDR3 is made up of 15 amino acids. The junction had 6 bases not matched to a gene; V was cut back by 1 base and J by 8 bases. In germline, CDR1 is MNHNS, CDR2 SASEGT. CDR3 coding DNA: TGTGCCAGCAGTGAAGATGGCGGGGGGGCCGATGAGCAGTTCTTC. Its protein is CASSEDGGGADEQFF.

The chain uses TRBV6-4 and TRBJ1-2; D is unclear. Per germline, CDR1 MRHNA and CDR2 SNTAGT. The CDR3 spans 16 residues. V dropped 3 bases and J dropped 5 bases, with 19 bases sitting between them. The CDR3 bases are TGTGCCAGCAGTGAGGGCCCGGGGTTGGACGTGTATGGCTACACCTTC. This translates into CASSEGPGLDVYGYTF.

This clone has a single count. The chain links TRBV2 to TRBJ1-1, with no clear D. This CDR3 has 16 amino acids. V lost 5 bases, J lost 0 bases, and 16 bases lay in between. In germline, CDR1 is SNHLY, CDR2 FYNNEI. The CDR3 region has the DNA TGTGCCAGCAGTCCGCTGGAGGTAATCATGAACACTGAAGCTTTCTTT. This sequence encodes CASSPLEVIMNTEAFF.

The chain has TRBV9 and TRBJ2-7; possible D gene TRBD2, 6 bases. CDR1 and CDR2 (germline): SGDLS, YYNGEE. V lost 1 base to trimming and J lost 0 bases, with 14 bases between them. This CDR3 is built from 16 residues. DNA of the CDR3: TGTGCCAGCAGCGTATCGGCGTCGGGAGACTCCTACGAGCAGTACTTC. This translates into CASSVSASGDSYEQYF.

Comments on this clone: The same CDR3 also results from other DNA sequences found in this sample. The J gene is TRBJ2-7, the V gene TRBV19, with TRBD1 matching 10 bases. Germline CDR1 and CDR2: LNHDA and SQIVND (reference sequence). There are 15 residues in the CDR3. The V gene end was trimmed by 3 bases and the J gene end by 2 bases; junction bases not matched to a gene: 4. The CDR3 here is CASSIEGTGAYEQYF. The CDR3 DNA sequence: TGTGCCAGTAGTATCGAAGGGACAGGGGCCTACGAGCAGTACTTC.

J is TRBJ1-2 and V is TRBV30; 7 bases are a match to TRBD1. The CDR3 is 11 amino acids. CDR1 is GTSNPN and CDR2 is SVGIG in the germline V gene (reference sequence). V lost 5 bases and J lost 8; bases outside the gene matches: 5. This CDR3 reads CAWSTGVGYTF. Here the CDR3 DNA reads TGTGCCTGGTCTACAGGGGTGGGCTACACCTTC.

This clone has only one observation. The chain couples TRBV30 to TRBJ1-2, with a weak D call TRBD1 (5 bases). V lost 3 bases, J lost 6 bases, and 20 bases lay in between. Per germline, CDR1 GTSNPN and CDR2 SVGIG (reference sequence). The CDR3 sequence is 15 residues long. The CDR3 DNA reads as TGTGCCTGGAGAGGAACCACTTATCCGGGGGATGGCTACACCTTC. This codes for CAWRGTTYPGDGYTF.

The rearrangement joins TRBV4-3 to TRBJ2-2; 7 bases match TRBD2. With 4 bases clipped from V and 6 bases from J, the junction kept 5 bases outside the gene matches. Germline CDR1 and CDR2: LGHNA and YSLEER. The CDR3 has 14 residues. CDR3 sequence reads: CASSPGLKPGELFF. CDR3 nucleotides: TGCGCCAGCAGCCCGGGACTAAAGCCCGGGGAGCTGTTTTTT.